This entry features one TCR beta chain sequence. The antigen is not known. The data belong to a study of shared clonotypes between healthy human individuals. This was a deep-level run. The assay was immunoSEQ multiplex PCR, and TCRdb's table has in-frame clones only and misses some. The sample lists roughly 640,000 clones, around two thirds occurring once. Findings and limits, study-wide: Richness estimates generally favored naive over memory subsets. Sampling used blood alone; tissue repertoires probably differ. Represented diversity (both genetic and exposure-history) was limited by the small number of donors.

Germline V lookup: CDR1 KGHSH, CDR2 LQKENI. The trim removed 5 bases at V and 3 bases at J, leaving 4 bases unmatched. This CDR3 spans 14 amino acids. The sample taken for sequencing was memory CD4+ T cells sorted from blood. As to subset: CD45RA-negative fraction. The receptor comes from a woman in her 30s in good health. The V call is TRBV18, the J call TRBJ2-7, with 10 nucleotides matching TRBD1. DNA of the CDR3: TGTGCCAGCTCATGGGGGACAGGGGACTACGAGCAGTACTTC. Protein sequence: CASSWGTGDYEQYF.